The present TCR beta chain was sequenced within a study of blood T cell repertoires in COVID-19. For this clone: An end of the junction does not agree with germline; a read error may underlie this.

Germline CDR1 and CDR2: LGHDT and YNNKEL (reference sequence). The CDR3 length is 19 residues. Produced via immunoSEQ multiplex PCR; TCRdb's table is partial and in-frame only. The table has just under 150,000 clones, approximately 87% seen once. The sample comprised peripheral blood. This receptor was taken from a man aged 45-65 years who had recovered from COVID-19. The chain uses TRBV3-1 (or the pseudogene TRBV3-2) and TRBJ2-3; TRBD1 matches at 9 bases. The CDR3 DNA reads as TGTGCCAGCAGCAGCAAGCGTACTTCCGGGACAGGGTTCACATATACGCAGTATTTT. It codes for CASSSKRTSGTGFTYTQYF.